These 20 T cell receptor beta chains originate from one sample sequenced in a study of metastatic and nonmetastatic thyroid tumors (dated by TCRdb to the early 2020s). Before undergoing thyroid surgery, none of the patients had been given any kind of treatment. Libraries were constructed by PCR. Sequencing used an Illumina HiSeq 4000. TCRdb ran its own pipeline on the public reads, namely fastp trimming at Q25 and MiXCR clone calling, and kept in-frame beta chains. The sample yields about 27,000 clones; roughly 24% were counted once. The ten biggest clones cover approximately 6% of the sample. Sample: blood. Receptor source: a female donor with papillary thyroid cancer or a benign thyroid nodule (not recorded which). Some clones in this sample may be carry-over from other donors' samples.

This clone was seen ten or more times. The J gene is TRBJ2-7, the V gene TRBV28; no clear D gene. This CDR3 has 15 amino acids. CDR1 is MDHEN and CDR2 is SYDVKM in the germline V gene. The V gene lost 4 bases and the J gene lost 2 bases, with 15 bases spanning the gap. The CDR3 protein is CASSSGPPGAYEQYF. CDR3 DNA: TGTGCCAGCAGTTCGGGCCCCCCCGGAGCCTACGAGCAGTACTTC.

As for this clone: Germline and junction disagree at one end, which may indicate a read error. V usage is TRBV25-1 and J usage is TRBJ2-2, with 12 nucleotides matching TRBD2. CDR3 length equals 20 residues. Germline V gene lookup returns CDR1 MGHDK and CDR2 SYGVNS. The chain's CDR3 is CASNEWVGTSGPKVTGELFF. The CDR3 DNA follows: TGTGCCAGCAATGAATGGGTGGGGACTAGCGGGCCCAAGGTCACCGGGGAGCTGTTTTTT.

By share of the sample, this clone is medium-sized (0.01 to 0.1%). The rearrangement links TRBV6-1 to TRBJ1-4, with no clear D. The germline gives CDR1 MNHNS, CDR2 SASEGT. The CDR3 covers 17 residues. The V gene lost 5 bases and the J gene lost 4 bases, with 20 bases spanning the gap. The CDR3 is CASSWNPDRRFNEKLFF. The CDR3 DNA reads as TGTGCCAGCAGTTGGAACCCCGATCGTCGATTTAATGAAAAACTGTTTTTT.

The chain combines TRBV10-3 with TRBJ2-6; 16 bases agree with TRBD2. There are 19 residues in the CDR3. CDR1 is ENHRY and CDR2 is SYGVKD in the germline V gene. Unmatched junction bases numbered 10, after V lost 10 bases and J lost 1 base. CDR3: CASISRGLAGGSGANVLTF. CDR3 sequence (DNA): TGTGCCAGCATTAGTCGGGGACTAGCGGGAGGGTCTGGGGCCAACGTCCTGACTTTC.

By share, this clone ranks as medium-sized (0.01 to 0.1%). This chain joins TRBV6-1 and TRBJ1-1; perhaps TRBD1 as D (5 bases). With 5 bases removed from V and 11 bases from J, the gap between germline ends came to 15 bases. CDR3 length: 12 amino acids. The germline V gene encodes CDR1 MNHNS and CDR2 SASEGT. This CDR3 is CASSWEGTPAFF. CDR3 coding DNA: TGTGCCAGCAGTTGGGAGGGGACTCCGGCTTTCTTT.

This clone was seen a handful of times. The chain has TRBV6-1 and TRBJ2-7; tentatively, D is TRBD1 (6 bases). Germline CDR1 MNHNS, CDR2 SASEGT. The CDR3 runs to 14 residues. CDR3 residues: CASRRTANTGELYV. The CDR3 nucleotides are TGTGCCAGCAGGCGGACAGCGAACACCGGGGAGCTGTACGTC.

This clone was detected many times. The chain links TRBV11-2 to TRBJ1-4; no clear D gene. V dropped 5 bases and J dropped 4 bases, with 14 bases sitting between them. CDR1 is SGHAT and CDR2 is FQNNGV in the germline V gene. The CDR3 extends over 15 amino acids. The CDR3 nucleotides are TGTGCCAGCAGCCGTGGGCGCAGCCTTAATGAAAAACTGTTTTTT. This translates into CASSRGRSLNEKLFF.

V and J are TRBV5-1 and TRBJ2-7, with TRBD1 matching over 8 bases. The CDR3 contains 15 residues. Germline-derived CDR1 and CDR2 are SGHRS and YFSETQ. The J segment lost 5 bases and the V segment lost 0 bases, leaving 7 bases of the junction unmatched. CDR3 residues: CASSLATGVIDEQYF. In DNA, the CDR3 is TGCGCCAGCAGCTTGGCGACAGGGGTGATTGACGAGCAGTACTTC.

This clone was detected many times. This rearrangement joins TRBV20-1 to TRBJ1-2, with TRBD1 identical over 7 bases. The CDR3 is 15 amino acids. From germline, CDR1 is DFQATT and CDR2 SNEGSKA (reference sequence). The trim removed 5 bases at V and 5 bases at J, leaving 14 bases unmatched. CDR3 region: CSAPKGAGGLYGYTF. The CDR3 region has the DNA TGCAGTGCTCCCAAGGGGGCCGGTGGGCTATATGGCTACACCTTC.

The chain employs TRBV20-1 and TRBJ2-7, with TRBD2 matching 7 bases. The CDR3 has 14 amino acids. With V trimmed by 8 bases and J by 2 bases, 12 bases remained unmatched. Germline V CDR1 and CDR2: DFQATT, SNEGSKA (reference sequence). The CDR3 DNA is TGCAGTACAACCGGGACTACTCCGGCCTACGAGCAGTACTTC. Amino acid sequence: CSTTGTTPAYEQYF.

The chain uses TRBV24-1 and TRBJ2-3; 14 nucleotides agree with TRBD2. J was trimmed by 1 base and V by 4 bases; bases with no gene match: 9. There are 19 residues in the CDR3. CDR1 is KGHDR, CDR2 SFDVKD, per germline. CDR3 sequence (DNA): TGTGCCACCAGTGACCGACTAGCGGGGGGGCGAATCGGCACAGATACGCAGTATTTT. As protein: CATSDRLAGGRIGTDTQYF.

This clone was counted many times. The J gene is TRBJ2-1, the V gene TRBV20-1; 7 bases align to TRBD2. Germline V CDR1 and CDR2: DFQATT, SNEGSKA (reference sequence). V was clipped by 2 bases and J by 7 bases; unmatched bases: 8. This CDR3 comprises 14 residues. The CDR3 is CSARLWGGDNEQFF. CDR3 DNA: TGCAGTGCTAGATTGTGGGGGGGGGATAATGAGCAGTTCTTC.

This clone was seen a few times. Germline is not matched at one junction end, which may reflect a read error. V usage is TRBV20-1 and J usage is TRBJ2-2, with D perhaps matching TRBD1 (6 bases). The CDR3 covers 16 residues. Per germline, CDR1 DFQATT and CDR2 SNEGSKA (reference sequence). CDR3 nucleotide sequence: TGCAGTGCTAGAAACAGGGTTAAGGGCAACACCGTGGAGCTGTTTTTT. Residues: CSARNRVKGNTVELFF.

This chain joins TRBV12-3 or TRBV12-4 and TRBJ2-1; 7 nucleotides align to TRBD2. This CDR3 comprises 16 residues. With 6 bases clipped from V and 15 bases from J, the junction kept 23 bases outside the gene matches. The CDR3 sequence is CASSPYTGTSASSLFF. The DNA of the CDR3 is TGTGCCAGCAGCCCCTACACCGGTACTAGCGCCTCGAGTCTGTTCTTC.

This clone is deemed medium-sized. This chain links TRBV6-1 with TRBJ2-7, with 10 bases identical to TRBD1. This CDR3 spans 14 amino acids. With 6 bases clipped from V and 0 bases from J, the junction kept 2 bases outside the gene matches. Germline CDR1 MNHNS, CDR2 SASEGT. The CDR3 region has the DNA TGTGCCAGCAGGGGGACAGGGGACTCCTACGAGCAGTACTTC. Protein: CASRGTGDSYEQYF.

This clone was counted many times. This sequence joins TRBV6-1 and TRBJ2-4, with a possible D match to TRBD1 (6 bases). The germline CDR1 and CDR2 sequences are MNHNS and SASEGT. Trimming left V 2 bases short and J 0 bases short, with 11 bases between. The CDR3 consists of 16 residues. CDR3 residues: CASSETGRLAKNIQYF. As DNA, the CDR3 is TGTGCCAGCAGTGAAACAGGGCGGTTAGCCAAAAACATTCAGTACTTC.

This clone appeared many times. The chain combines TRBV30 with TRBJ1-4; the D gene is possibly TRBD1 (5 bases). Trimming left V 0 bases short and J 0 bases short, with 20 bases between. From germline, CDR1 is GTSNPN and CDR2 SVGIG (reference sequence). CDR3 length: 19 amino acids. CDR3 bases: TGTGCCTGGAGTGTACGAGAGGGGCTATCCCTTGCAACTAATGAAAAACTGTTTTTT. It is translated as CAWSVREGLSLATNEKLFF.

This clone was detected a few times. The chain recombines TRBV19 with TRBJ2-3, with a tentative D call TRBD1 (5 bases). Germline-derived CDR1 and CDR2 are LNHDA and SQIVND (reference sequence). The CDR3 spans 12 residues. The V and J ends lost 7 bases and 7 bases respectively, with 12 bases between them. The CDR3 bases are TGTGCCAGTAAGGACATGGGGAATACGCAGTATTTT. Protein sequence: CASKDMGNTQYF.

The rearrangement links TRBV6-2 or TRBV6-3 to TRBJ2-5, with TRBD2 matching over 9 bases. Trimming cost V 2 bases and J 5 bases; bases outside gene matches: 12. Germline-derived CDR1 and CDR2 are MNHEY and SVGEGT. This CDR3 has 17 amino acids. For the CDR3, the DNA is TGTGCCAGCAGTTACGGACTAGCGTGTTCAACGGGTGAGACCCAGTACTTC. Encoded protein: CASSYGLACSTGETQYF.

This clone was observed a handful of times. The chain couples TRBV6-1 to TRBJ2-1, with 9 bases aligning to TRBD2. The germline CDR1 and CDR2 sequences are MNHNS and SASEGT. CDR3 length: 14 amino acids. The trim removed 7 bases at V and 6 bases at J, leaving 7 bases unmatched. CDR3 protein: CASIVAGEGNEQFF. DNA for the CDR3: TGTGCCAGCATCGTAGCGGGAGAGGGCAATGAGCAGTTCTTC.